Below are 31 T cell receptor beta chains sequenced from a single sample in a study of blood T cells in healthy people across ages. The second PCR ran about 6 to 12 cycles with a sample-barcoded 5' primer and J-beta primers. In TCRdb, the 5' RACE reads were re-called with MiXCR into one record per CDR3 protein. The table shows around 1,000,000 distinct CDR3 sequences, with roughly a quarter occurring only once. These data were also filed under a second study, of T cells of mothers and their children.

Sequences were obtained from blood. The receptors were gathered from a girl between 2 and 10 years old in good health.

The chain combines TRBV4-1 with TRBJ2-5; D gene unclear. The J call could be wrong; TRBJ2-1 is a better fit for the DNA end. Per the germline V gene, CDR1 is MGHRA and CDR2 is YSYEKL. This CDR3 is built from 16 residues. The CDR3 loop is CASSHTVGLLHNEQFF. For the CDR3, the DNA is TGCGCCAGCAGCCATACCGTAGGGCTATTACACAATGAGCAGTTCTTC.

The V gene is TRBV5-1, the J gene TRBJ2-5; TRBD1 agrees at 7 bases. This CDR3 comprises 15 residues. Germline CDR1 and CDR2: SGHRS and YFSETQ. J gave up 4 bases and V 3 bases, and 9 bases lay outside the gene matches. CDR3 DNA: TGCGCCAGCAGCTCGACAGGGAGTCAGGGAGAGACCCAGTACTTC. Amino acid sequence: CASSSTGSQGETQYF.

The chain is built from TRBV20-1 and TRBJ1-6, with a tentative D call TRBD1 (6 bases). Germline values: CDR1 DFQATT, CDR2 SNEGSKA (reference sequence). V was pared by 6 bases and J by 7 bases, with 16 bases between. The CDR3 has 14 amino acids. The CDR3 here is CSAISGAGNSPLHF. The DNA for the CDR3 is TGCAGTGCGATTTCAGGGGCCGGCAATTCACCCCTCCACTTT.

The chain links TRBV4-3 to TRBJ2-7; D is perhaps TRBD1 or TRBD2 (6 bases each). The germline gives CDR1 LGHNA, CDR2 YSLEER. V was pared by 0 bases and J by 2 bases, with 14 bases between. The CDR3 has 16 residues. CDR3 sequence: CASSQDNGGQTYEQYF. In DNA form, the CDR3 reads TGCGCCAGCAGCCAAGATAACGGGGGACAAACCTACGAGCAGTACTTC.

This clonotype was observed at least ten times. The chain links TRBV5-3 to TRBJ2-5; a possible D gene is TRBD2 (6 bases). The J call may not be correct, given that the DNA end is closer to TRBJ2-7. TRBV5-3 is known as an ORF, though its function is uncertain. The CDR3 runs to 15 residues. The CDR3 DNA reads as TGTGCCAGAAGCGGTGCGGGGACCGGAATTTACGAGCAGTACTTC. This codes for CARSGAGTGIYEQYF.

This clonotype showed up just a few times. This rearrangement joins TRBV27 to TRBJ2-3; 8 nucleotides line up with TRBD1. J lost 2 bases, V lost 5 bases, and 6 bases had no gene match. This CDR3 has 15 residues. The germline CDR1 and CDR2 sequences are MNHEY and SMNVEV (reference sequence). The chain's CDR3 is CASSPRGRTTDTQYF. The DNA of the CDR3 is TGTGCCAGCAGTCCCAGGGGGCGAACCACAGATACGCAGTATTTT.

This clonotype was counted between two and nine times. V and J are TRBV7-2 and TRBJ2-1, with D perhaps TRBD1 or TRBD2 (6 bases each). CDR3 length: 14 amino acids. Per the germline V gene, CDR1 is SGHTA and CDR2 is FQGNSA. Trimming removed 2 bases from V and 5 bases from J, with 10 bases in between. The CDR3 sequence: CASSLWGDNNEQFF. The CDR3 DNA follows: TGTGCCAGCAGCTTATGGGGGGACAACAATGAGCAGTTCTTC.

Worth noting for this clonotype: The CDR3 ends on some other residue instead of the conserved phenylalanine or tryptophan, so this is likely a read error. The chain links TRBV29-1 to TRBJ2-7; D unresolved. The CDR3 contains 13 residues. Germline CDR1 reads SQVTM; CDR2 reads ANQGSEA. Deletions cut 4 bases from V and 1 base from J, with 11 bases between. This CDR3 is CSVGVFDSYEQYS. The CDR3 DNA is TGCAGCGTTGGCGTTTTTGATTCCTACGAGCAGTACTCC.

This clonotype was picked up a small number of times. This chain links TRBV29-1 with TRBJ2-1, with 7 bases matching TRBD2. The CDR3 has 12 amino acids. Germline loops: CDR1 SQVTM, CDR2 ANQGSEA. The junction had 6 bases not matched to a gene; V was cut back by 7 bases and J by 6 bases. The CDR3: CSGVSGFNEQFF. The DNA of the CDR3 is TGCAGCGGTGTTAGCGGGTTCAATGAGCAGTTCTTC.

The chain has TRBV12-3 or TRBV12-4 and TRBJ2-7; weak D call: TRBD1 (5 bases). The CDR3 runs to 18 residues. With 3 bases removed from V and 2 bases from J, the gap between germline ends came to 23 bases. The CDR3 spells CASSFSAGRINKPYEQYF. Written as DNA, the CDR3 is TGTGCCAGCAGTTTTTCCGCAGGGCGAATCAATAAGCCCTACGAGCAGTACTTC.

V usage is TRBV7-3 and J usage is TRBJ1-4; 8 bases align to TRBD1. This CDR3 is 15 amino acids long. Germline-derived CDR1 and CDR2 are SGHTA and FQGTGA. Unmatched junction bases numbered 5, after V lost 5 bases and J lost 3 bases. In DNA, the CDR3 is TGTGCCAGCAGCCTCGGACAGGGACCTAATGAAAAACTGTTTTTT. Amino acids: CASSLGQGPNEKLFF.

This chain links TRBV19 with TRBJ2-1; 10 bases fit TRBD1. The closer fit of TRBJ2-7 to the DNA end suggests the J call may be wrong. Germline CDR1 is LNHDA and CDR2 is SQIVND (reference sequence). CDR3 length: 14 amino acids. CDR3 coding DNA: TGTGCCAGTGTCCCGGGACAGGGGTCCTACGAGCAGTACTTC. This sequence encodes CASVPGQGSYEQYF.

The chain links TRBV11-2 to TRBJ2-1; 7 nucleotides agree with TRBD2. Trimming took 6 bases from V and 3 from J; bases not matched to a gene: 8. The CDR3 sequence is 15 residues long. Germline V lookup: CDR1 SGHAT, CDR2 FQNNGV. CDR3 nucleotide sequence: TGTGCCAGCAGTTCCTTTGGACTAGTCTACAATGAGCAGTTCTTC. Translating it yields CASSSFGLVYNEQFF.

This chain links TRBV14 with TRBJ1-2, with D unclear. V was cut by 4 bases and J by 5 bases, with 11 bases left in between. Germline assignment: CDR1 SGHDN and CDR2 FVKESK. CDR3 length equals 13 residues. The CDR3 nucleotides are TGTGCCAGCAGCCCTCGAGCTACTTATGGCTACACCTTC. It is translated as CASSPRATYGYTF. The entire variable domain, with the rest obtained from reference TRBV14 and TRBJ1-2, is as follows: EAGVTQFPSHSVIEKGQTVTLRCDPISGHDNLYWYRRVMGKEIKFLLHFVKESKQDESGMPNNRFLAERTGGTYSTLKVQPAELEDSGVYFCASSPRATYGYTFGSGTRLTVV.

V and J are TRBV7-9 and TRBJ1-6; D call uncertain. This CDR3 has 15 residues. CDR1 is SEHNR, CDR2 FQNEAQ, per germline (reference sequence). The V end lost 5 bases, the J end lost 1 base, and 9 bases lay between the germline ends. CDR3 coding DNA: TGTGCCAGCAGCCAGCGGGAATCCTATAATTCACCCCTCCACTTT. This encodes CASSQRESYNSPLHF.

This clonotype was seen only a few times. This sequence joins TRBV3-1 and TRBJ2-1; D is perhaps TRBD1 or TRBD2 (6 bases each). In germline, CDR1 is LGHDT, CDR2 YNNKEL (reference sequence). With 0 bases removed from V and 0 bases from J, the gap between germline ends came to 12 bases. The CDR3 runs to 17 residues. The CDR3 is CASSQDQGGTSYNEQFF. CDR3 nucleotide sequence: TGTGCCAGCAGCCAAGATCAAGGGGGGACCTCCTACAATGAGCAGTTCTTC.

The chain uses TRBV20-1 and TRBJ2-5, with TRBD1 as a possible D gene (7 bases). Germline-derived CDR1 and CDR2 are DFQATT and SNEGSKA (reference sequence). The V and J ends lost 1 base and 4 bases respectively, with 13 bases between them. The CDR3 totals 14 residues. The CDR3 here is CSARVEGAVETQYF. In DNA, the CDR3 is TGCAGTGCTAGAGTGGAGGGGGCCGTAGAGACCCAGTACTTC.

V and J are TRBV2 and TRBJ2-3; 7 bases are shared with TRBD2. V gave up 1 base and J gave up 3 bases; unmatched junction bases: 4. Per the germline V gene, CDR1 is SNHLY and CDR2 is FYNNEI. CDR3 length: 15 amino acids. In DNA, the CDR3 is TGTGCCAGCAGTGAAGTAGGCGGGAGAACAGATACGCAGTATTTT. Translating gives CASSEVGGRTDTQYF.

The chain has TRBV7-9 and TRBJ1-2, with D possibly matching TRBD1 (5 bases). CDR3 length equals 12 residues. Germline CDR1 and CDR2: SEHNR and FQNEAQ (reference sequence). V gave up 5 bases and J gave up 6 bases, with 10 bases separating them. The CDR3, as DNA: TGTGCCAGCAGCCCATGGGGGAATGGCTACACCTTC. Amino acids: CASSPWGNGYTF.

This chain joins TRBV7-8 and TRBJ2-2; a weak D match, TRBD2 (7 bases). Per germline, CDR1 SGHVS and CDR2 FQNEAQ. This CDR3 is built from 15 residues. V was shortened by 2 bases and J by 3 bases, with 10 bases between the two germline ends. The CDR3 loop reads CASSLSGGYTGELFF. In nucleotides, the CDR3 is TGTGCCAGCAGCTTATCGGGGGGCTACACCGGGGAGCTGTTTTTT.

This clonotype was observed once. The CDR3 DNA sequence: TGCAGCGTTGAAGCTGGAGTCATGAACACTGAAGCTTTCTTT. Its protein is CSVEAGVMNTEAFF. The chain links TRBV29-1 to TRBJ1-1; D gene unclear. CDR3 length equals 14 residues. Deletions cut 1 base from V and 0 bases from J, with 9 bases between. Germline CDR1 is SQVTM and CDR2 is ANQGSEA.

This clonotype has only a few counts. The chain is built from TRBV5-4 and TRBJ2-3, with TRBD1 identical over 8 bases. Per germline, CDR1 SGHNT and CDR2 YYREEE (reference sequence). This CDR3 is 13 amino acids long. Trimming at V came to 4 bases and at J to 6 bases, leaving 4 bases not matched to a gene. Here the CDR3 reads CASSTRTGDTQYF. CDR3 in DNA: TGTGCCAGCAGCACCCGGACAGGGGATACGCAGTATTTT. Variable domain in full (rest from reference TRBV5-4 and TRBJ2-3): ETGVTQSPTHLIKTRGQQVTLRCSSQSGHNTVSWYQQALGQGPQFIFQYYREEENGRGNFPPRFSGLQFPNYSSELNVNALELDDSALYLCASSTRTGDTQYFGPGTRLTVL.

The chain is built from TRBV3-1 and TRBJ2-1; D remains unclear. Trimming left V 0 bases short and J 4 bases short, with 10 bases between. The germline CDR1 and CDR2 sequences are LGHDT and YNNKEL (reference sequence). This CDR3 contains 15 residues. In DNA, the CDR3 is TGTGCCAGCAGCCAAGATGGCCATGAGTACAATGAGCAGTTCTTC. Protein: CASSQDGHEYNEQFF.

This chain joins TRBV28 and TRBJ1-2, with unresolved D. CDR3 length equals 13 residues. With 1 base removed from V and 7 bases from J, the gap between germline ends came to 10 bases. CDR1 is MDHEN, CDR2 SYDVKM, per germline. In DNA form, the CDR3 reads TGTGCCAGCAGTTTATCGGCAGGAACTGGCTACACCTTC. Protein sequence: CASSLSAGTGYTF.

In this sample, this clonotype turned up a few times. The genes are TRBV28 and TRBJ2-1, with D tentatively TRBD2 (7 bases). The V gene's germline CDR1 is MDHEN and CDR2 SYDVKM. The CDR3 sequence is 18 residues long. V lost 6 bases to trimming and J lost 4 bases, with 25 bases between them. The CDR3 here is CASRPTSAGALNYNEQFF. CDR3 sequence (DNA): TGTGCCAGCAGACCTACGAGCGCGGGGGCCTTAAATTACAATGAGCAGTTCTTC.

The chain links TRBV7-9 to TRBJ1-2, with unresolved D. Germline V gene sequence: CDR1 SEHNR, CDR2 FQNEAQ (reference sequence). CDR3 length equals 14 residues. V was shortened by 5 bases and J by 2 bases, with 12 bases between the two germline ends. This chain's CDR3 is CASSATTENYGYTF. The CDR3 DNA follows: TGTGCCAGCAGCGCGACGACGGAGAACTATGGCTACACCTTC.

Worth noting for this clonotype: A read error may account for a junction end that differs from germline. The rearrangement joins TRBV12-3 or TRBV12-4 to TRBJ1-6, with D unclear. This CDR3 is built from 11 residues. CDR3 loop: CAGSLRSPLHF. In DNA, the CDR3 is TGTGCCGGCAGTTTACGGTCACCCCTCCACTTT.

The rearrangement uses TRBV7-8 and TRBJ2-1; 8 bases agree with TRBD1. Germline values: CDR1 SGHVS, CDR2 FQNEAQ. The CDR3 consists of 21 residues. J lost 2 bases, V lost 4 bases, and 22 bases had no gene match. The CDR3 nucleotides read TGTGCCAGCAGCTACCAGGGGGCCAGCGTAGTTTCCAGTGGCCCCTACAATGAGCAGTTCTTC. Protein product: CASSYQGASVVSSGPYNEQFF.

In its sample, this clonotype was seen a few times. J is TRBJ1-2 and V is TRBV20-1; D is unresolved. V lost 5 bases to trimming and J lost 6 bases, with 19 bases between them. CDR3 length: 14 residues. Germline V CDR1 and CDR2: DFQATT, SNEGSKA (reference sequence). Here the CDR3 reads CSAPFGDPSDGYTF. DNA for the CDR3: TGCAGTGCTCCGTTCGGGGATCCCAGCGATGGCTACACCTTC.

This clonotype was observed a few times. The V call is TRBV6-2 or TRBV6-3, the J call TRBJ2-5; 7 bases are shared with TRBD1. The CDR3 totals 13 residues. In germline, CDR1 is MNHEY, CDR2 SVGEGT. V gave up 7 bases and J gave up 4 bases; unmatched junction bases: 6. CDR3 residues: CASISDRRETQYF. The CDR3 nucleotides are TGTGCCAGCATATCGGACAGGAGAGAGACCCAGTACTTC.

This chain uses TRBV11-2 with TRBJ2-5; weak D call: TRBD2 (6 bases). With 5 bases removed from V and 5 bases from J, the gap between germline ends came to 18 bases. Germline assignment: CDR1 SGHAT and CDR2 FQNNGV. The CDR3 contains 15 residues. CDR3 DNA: TGTGCCAGCAGCCCCGCCGCGGGCGGGATGGAGACCCAGTACTTC. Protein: CASSPAAGGMETQYF.